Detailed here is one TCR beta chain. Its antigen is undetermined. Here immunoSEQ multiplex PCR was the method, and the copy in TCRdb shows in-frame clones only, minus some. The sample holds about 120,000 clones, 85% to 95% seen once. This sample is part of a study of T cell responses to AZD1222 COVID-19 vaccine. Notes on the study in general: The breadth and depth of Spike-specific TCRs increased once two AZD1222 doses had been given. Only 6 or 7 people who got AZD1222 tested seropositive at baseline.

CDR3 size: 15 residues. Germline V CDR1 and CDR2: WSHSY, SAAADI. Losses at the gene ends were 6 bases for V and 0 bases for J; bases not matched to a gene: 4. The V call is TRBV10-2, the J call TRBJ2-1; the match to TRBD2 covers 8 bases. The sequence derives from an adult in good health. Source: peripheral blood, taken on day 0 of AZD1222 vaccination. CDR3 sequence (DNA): TGCGCCAGCAGAGACAGCGGGAGCTCCTACAATGAGCAGTTCTTC. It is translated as CASRDSGSSYNEQFF.